Many counts were recorded for the clone carrying this T cell receptor beta chain. The sample is drawn from a study of early T cells in non-severe SARS-CoV-2 infection. Study-level information: The chains were unpaired, and the sequenced material was bulk RNA from unsorted whole blood.

MiXCR was run by TCRdb on the 5' RACE reads, yielding one entry per CDR3 protein. The table includes about 84,000 distinct CDR3 sequences, about an eighth detected once. CDR1 KGHDR and CDR2 SFDVKD come from the germline V gene. V dropped 3 bases and J dropped 5; count of bases not matched to a gene: 3. The CDR3 length is 13 residues. Sequencing was carried out using whole blood. The J gene is TRBJ2-7, the V gene TRBV24-1; 7 bases are shared with TRBD2. The sequence was obtained from an adult who was a healthcare worker with PCR-confirmed SARS-CoV-2 infection or an uninfected control (not recorded which). The CDR3 loop is CATSDLGGNEQYF. The CDR3 DNA reads as TGTGCCACCAGTGATCTGGGAGGGAACGAGCAGTACTTC.